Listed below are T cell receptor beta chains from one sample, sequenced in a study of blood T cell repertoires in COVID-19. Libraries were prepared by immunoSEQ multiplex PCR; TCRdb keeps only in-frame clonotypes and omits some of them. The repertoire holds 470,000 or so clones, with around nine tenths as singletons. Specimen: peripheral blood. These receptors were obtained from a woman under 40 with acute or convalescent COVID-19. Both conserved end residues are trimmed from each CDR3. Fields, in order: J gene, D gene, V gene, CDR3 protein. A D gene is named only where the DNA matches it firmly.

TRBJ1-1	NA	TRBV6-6	ASSNDPGEWYTEAF
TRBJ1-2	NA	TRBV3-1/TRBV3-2	ASSPHSGGGYT
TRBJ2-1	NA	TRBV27	ASSFSAYNEQF
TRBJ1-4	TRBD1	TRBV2	ASKGQGFNEKLF
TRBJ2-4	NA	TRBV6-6	ASSYSGGFSIQY
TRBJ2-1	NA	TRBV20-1	SASFQGPQGQF
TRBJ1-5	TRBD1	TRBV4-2	ASSQEGIVQGDQPQH
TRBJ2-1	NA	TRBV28	ASSSLGGTKNNEQF
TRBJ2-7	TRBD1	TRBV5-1	ASSPGTGGTYEQY
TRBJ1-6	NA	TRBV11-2	ASSLSGQNSPLH
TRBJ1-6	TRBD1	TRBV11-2	ASSPDRVSPLH
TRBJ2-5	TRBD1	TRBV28	ATSTGGSKTQY
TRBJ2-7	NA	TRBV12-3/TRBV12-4	ASGDQLYEQY
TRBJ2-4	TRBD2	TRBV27	ASSLSKGGNIQY
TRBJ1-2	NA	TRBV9	ASSVGQSSNYGYT
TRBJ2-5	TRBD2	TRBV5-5	ASSLASGGVETQY
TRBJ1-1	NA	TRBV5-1	ASSWGGMNTEAF
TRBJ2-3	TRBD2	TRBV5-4	ASSLGTSGTLSTDTQY
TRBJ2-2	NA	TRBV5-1	ASSSARQELF
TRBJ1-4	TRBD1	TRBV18	ASSPTGTTNEKLF
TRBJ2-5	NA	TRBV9	ASSVETGRETQY
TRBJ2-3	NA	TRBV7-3	ASSLGGQSTDTQY
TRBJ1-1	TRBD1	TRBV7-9	ASSLQGANTEAF
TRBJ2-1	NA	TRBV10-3	ATRGNEQF
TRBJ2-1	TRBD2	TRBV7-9	ASSLFRGLRGNEQF
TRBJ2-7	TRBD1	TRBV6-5	ASSSGTGIYEQY